Listed below are T cell receptor beta chains from one sample, sequenced in a study of blood T cell repertoires in COVID-19. The method was immunoSEQ multiplex PCR; TCRdb's version includes in-frame clones alone and lacks a portion of them. The repertoire holds some 200,000 clones, with roughly 84% as singletons. Sequenced: peripheral blood. The receptors were sampled from a middle-aged man with active or convalescent COVID-19. Each CDR3 is given with its conserved first and last residue. The D gene is left open where the match is weak. Size is omitted from some rows. Given values are once, few, many or a class for expanded clones.

CDR3,DNA,J,D,size,V
CASSPPVGTGSYEQYF,TGTGCCAGCTCACCACCGGTGGGAACAGGCTCCTACGAGCAGTACTTC,TRBJ2-7,.,.,TRBV18
CASNCEQFF,TGCGCCAGCAACTGTGAGCAGTTCTTC,TRBJ2-1,.,.,TRBV10-1
CSASNRGDEQYF,TGCAGTGCTAGTAACAGGGGGGACGAGCAGTACTTC,TRBJ2-7,TRBD1,few,TRBV20-1
CASSLGYGYGYTF,TGCGCCAGCAGCTTGGGGTACGGCTATGGCTACACCTTC,TRBJ1-2,.,once,TRBV5-1
CASSRAGPRESYNEQFF,TGTGCCAGCTCACGTGCAGGCCCCCGGGAATCCTACAATGAGCAGTTCTTC,TRBJ2-1,.,.,TRBV18
CATSSETWDRANSPLHF,TGTGCCACCAGCAGCGAAACATGGGACAGGGCGAACTCACCCCTCCACTTT,TRBJ1-6,TRBD1,.,TRBV15
CASSFRGKSSYEQYF,TGTGCCAGCAGTTTTCGAGGGAAAAGCTCCTACGAGCAGTACTTC,TRBJ2-7,.,.,TRBV28
CASSSVSYEQYF,TGTGCCAGCAGTTCGGTGTCCTACGAGCAGTACTTC,TRBJ2-7,.,.,TRBV6-2/TRBV6-3
CAISGGVYNSPLHF,TGTGCCATCAGCGGAGGGGTGTATAATTCACCCCTCCACTTT,TRBJ1-6,.,.,TRBV10-3
CATPLLAASSYNEQFF,TGTGCCACCCCCCTACTAGCGGCCAGCTCCTACAATGAGCAGTTCTTC,TRBJ2-1,TRBD2,.,TRBV15
CASSLHRVLSYEQYF,TGTGCCAGCAGCTTGCACAGGGTATTATCCTACGAGCAGTACTTC,TRBJ2-7,.,many,TRBV5-8
CASSPPGWGLSGAFF,TGTGCCAGCAGCCCCCCGGGGTGGGGGCTCTCGGGGGCTTTCTTT,TRBJ1-1,.,.,TRBV3-1/TRBV3-2
CASSLARRGGYTF,TGTGCCAGCAGCTTGGCCCGAAGGGGCGGCTACACCTTC,TRBJ1-2,.,few,TRBV5-4
CASSQDWQGYNEQFF,TGTGCCAGCAGCCAAGATTGGCAGGGTTACAATGAGCAGTTCTTC,TRBJ2-1,.,once,TRBV3-1/TRBV3-2
CASSLNRANRVTTDTQYF,TGTGCCAGCAGCTTGAACAGGGCCAACAGGGTTACGACAGATACGCAGTATTTT,TRBJ2-3,.,.,TRBV5-5
CASSPWTAYEQYF,TGTGCCAGCTCACCATGGACAGCCTACGAGCAGTACTTC,TRBJ2-7,.,.,TRBV18
CASSALGRGGNQPQHF,TGTGCCAGCAGCGCACTCGGCAGGGGGGGCAATCAGCCCCAGCATTTT,TRBJ1-5,TRBD1,.,TRBV6-2/TRBV6-3
CASSLWGTENQPQHF,TGTGCCAGCAGTTTATGGGGGACAGAGAATCAGCCCCAGCATTTT,TRBJ1-5,TRBD1,.,TRBV27
CASSFDREQFF,TGTGCCAGCAGCTTCGACAGGGAGCAGTTCTTC,TRBJ2-1,.,.,TRBV11-2
CASRDLAGESYNEQFF,TGTGCCAGCAGAGACCTAGCGGGAGAATCCTACAATGAGCAGTTCTTC,TRBJ2-1,TRBD2,.,TRBV2
CASRTGQIIYEQYF,TGTGCCAGCAGGACGGGACAGATCATCTACGAGCAGTACTTC,TRBJ2-7,TRBD1,once,TRBV2
CASSLGASETQYF,TGCGCCAGCAGCTTGGGAGCATCAGAGACCCAGTACTTC,TRBJ2-5,.,.,TRBV5-1
CATSSNSAQETQYF,TGTGCCACCAGCAGCAATAGCGCCCAAGAGACCCAGTACTTC,TRBJ2-5,.,.,TRBV15
CASSLDRRAGGETQYF,TGTGCCAGCAGCTTAGACCGTAGAGCGGGGGGGGAGACCCAGTACTTC,TRBJ2-5,TRBD2,.,TRBV7-6
CASSPKGGYTGELFF,TGTGCCAGCAGCCCTAAGGGGGGGTACACCGGGGAGCTGTTTTTT,TRBJ2-2,.,.,TRBV7-3
CASSQAGTGVSPLHF,TGTGCCAGCAGCCAAGCCGGGACAGGGGTTTCACCCCTCCACTTT,TRBJ1-6,TRBD1,.,TRBV3-1/TRBV3-2
CATSREAGGFYNEQFF,TGTGCCACCAGCAGAGAGGCGGGGGGCTTCTACAATGAGCAGTTCTTC,TRBJ2-1,TRBD2,.,TRBV15
CATSRGGSGYTF,TGTGCCACCAGCAGAGGTGGGAGCGGCTACACCTTC,TRBJ1-2,.,once,TRBV15
CASSQGLAGTYEQYF,TGCGCCAGCAGCCAAGGACTAGCGGGGACCTACGAGCAGTACTTC,TRBJ2-7,TRBD2,.,TRBV4-3
CASSVSGTYEQYF,TGTGCCAGCTCGGTTAGCGGGACCTACGAGCAGTACTTC,TRBJ2-7,TRBD2,.,TRBV18
CASSGDRGYYGYTF,TGTGCCAGCAGCGGAGACAGGGGCTACTATGGCTACACCTTC,TRBJ1-2,TRBD1,.,TRBV5-4
CASSQVPGTGGLRTEAFF,TGCGCCAGCAGCCAAGTACCGGGGACAGGGGGCTTGCGGACTGAAGCTTTCTTT,TRBJ1-1,TRBD1,.,TRBV4-3
CASSLSRTGNEQFF,TGTGCCAGCAGCTTATCAAGGACAGGGAATGAGCAGTTCTTC,TRBJ2-1,TRBD1,.,TRBV7-9
CASSLSQGNTEAFF,TGCGCCAGCAGCTTGTCGCAGGGGAATACTGAAGCTTTCTTT,TRBJ1-1,.,.,TRBV5-1
CASSLAGLWNTEAFF,TGTGCCAGCAGCTTGGCCGGTTTGTGGAACACTGAAGCTTTCTTT,TRBJ1-1,.,.,TRBV5-6
CASSDRVDNEQFF,TGTGCCAGCAGCGACAGGGTAGACAATGAGCAGTTCTTC,TRBJ2-1,.,.,TRBV9
CATSTGTTNTGELFF,TGTGCCACCAGCACCGGGACAACGAACACCGGGGAGCTGTTTTTT,TRBJ2-2,.,.,TRBV15
CASSLVQDRYEQYF,TGTGCCAGCAGCTTAGTACAGGATAGGTACGAGCAGTACTTC,TRBJ2-7,.,few,TRBV7-2
CVRSLRTGLRSPLHF,TGTGTCAGAAGCTTAAGGACAGGGTTGCGTTCACCCCTCCACTTT,TRBJ1-6,.,.,TRBV7-5
CASSLDYLSGNTIYF,TGTGCCAGCAGTTTGGACTATCTCTCTGGAAACACCATATATTTT,TRBJ1-3,.,few,TRBV28
CASSHGTSENYNEQFF,TGCGCCAGCAGCCATGGGACTAGCGAAAACTACAATGAGCAGTTCTTC,TRBJ2-1,TRBD2,.,TRBV4-1
CASSNTGQETQYF,TGTGCCAGCAGCAATACCGGGCAAGAGACCCAGTACTTC,TRBJ2-5,.,.,TRBV7-2
CASRRGARGNQPQHF,TGTGCCAGCAGACGCGGGGCGCGCGGCAATCAGCCCCAGCATTTT,TRBJ1-5,.,.,TRBV6-5
CASSVLAGGPASYEQYF,TGCGCCAGCAGCGTACTAGCGGGAGGGCCGGCCTCCTACGAGCAGTACTTC,TRBJ2-7,TRBD2,.,TRBV4-3